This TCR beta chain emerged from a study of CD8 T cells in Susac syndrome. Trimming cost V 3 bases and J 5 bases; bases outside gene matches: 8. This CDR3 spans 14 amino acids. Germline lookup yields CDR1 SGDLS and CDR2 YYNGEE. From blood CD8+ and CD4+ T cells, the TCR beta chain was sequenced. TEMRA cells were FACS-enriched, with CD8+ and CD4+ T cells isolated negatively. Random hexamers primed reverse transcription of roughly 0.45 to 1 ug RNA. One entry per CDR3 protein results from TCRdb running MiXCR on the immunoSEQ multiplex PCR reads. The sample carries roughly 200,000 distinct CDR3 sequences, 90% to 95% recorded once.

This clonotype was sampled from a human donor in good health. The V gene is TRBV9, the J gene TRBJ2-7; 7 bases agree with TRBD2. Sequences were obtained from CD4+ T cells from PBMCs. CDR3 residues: CASSAGEGRDEQYF. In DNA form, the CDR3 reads TGTGCCAGCAGCGCCGGGGAGGGACGCGACGAGCAGTACTTC.